This T cell receptor beta chain was identified in a study of CD8+ T cells in alopecia areata. The study, taken as a whole, reports: Normal skin's resident alphabeta T cells are sequenced alongside lesional scalp T cells. Whereas mice showed it more clearly, TCR sharing across patients was murkier, possibly because of HLA. Researchers report lesional scalp, most notably alopecia totalis/universalis, outstripped normal scalp in clonality.

A word on this clone: Antigen specificity is unknown.

The CDR3 totals 13 residues. Germline CDR1 is SQVTM and CDR2 is ANQGSEA. The ends were cut back, 4 bases at V and 4 bases at J, with 14 bases in the middle. cDNA serving as the sequencing template came from extracted, reverse transcribed RNA. Sequenced by immunoSEQ multiplex PCR; TCRdb stores in-frame clones only, minus some. Counted here are about 64,000 clones, about 44% occurring once; the ten biggest clones make up approximately 50%. CD4+ and CD8+ T cells were sorted from PBMCs. The sequence was obtained from a human donor with alopecia areata. Sequenced input: NKG2D-low CD8+ T cells sorted from blood. The V call is TRBV29-1, the J call TRBJ2-7; D not certain. The CDR3 sequence is CSVVAGYGYEQYF. The CDR3 DNA sequence: TGCAGCGTTGTAGCCGGGTACGGTTACGAGCAGTACTTC.